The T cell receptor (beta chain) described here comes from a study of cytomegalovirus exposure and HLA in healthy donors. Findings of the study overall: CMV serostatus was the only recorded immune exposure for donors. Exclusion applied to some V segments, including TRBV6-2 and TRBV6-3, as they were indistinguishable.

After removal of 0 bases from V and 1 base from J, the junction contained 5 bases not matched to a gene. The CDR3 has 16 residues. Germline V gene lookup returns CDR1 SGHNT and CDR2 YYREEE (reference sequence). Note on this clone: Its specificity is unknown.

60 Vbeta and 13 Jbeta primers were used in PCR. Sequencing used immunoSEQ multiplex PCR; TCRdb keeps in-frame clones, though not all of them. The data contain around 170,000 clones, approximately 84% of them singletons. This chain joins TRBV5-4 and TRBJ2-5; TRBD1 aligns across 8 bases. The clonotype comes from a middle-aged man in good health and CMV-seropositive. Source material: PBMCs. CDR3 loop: CASSLGQGFSQETQYF. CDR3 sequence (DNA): TGTGCCAGCAGCTTGGGACAGGGGTTTAGCCAAGAGACCCAGTACTTC.